The present T cell receptor (beta chain) was sequenced within a study of shared clonotypes between healthy human individuals. Genomic DNA of unsorted samples came from roughly 90 million PBMCs. The study ran the assay at deep level. Sequencing was performed on unsorted PBMC DNA using ten immunoSEQ deep assay plates. Authors' analysis steps: Filtering differed since immunoSEQ provided only junctions, with no quality scores. Using immunoSEQ multiplex PCR, the repertoire was profiled, and TCRdb retains in-frame clones only, with some absent. V, J and clone size derive from that table, while D and trimming were established from the DNA sequence. The sample records a few hundred thousand clones, approximately 79% being singletons. CDR3 size: 14 residues. Trimming removed 0 bases at V and 0 bases at J, with 8 bases between. Per the germline V gene, CDR1 is GTSNPN and CDR2 is SVGIG (reference sequence).

This TCR came from a woman between 40 and 55 years old in good health. Some clones in this sample may be carry-over from other donors' samples. Sequences were obtained from PBMCs. The chain recombines TRBV30 with TRBJ1-1, with a possible D match to TRBD1 (5 bases). CDR3 sequence: CAWSVGGLNTEAFF. The CDR3 coding sequence is TGTGCCTGGAGTGTGGGGGGGTTGAACACTGAAGCTTTCTTT.